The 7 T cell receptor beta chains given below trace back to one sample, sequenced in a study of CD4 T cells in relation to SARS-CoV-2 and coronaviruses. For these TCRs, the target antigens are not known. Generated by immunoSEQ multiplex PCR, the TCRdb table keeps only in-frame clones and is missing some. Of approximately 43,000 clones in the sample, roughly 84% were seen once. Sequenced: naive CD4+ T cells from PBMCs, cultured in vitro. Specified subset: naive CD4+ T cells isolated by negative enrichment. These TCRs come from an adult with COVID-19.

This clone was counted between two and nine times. The CDR3 loop reads CATSDYSGQFNGELFF. CDR3 DNA sequence: TGTGCCACCAGTGATTACTCGGGACAGTTTAACGGGGAGCTGTTTTTT. This chain uses TRBV24-1 with TRBJ2-2; 7 bases are shared with TRBD1. V was pared by 2 bases and J by 7 bases, with 9 bases of the junction left unmatched. The CDR3 is 16 residues long. Germline CDR1 and CDR2: KGHDR and SFDVKD.

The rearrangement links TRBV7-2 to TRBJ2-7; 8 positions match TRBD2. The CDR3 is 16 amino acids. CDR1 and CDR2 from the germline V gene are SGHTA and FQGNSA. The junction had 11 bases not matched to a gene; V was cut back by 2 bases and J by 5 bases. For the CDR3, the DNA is TGTGCCAGCAGCTTATTGGCGGGAGGTTTTCGTAACGAGCAGTACTTC. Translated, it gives CASSLLAGGFRNEQYF.

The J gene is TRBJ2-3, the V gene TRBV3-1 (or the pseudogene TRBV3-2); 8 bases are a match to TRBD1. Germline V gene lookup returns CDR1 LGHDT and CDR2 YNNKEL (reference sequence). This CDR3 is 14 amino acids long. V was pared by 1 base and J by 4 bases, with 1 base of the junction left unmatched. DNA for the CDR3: TGTGCCAGCAGCCAAGTACAGGGGGCAGATACGCAGTATTTT. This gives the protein CASSQVQGADTQYF.

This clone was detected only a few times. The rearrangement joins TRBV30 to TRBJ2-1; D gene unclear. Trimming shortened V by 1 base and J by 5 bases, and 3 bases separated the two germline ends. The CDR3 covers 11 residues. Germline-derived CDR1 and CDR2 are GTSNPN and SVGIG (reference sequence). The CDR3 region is CAWSEHNEQFF. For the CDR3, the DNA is TGTGCCTGGAGTGAACACAATGAGCAGTTCTTC.

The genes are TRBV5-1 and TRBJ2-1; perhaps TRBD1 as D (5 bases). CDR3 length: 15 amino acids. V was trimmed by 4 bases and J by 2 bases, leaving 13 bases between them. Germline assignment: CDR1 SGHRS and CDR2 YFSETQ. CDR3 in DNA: TGCGCCAGCAGCCCGACAGCGCCGACCTACAATGAGCAGTTCTTC. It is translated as CASSPTAPTYNEQFF.

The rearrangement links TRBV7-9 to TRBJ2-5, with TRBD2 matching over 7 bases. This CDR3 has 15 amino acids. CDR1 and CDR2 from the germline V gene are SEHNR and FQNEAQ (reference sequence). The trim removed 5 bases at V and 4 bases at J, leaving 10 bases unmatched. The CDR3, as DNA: TGTGCCAGCAGCAGGCAGGGAGGGTTAGGAGAGACCCAGTACTTC. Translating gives CASSRQGGLGETQYF.

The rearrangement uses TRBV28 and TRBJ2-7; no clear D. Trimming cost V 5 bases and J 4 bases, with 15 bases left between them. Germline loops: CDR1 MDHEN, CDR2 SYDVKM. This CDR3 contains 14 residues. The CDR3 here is CASSTPPSSYEQYF. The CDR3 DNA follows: TGTGCCAGCAGTACCCCCCCCAGTTCTTACGAGCAGTACTTC.